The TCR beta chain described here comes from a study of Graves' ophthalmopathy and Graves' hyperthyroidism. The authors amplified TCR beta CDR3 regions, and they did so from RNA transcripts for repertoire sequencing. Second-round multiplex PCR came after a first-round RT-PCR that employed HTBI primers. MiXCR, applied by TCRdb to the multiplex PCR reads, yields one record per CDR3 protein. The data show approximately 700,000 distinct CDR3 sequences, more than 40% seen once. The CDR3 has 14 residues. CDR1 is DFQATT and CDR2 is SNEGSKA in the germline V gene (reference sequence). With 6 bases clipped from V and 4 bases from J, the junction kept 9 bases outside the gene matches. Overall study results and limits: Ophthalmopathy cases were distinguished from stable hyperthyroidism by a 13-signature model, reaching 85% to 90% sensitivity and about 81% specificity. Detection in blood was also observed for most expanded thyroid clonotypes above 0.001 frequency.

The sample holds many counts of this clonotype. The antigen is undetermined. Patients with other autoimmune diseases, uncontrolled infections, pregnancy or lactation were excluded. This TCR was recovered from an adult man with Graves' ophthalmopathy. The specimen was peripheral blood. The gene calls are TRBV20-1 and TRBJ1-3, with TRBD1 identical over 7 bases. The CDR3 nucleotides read TGCAGTGCCTCACCGACAGGGACGGGAAACACCATATATTTT. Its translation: CSASPTGTGNTIYF.